The count of the clone carrying this TCR beta chain is one. The antigen remains unidentified. From RNA transcripts, TCR beta CDR3 regions were amplified. HTBI primers were the set used in a first-round RT-PCR of the TCR CDR3. Each CDR3 protein gets one entry after TCRdb re-called the multiplex PCR reads with MiXCR. Of about 600,000 distinct CDR3 sequences detected, around 16% appear once; the ten largest clones hold roughly 3.3%. Germline V lookup: CDR1 LGHDT, CDR2 YNNKEL (reference sequence). Trimming took 2 bases from V and 3 from J; bases not matched to a gene: 3. CDR3 size: 15 residues. Ophthalmopathy patients had moderate-to-severe active disease, CAS ≥3, NOSPECS ≥4, and disease duration under 3 months. Clinical symptoms, serum thyroxine, TRAb, thyroid ultrasound and orbital computed tomography informed diagnoses. This entry belongs to a study of T cells in Graves' hyperthyroidism and ophthalmopathy.

Study-wide points: Blood samples included most of the expanded thyroid clonotypes exceeding 0.001. Ophthalmopathy was identified by the model a median 6.5 months ahead of onset.

The TCR originated in a middle-aged woman with Graves' ophthalmopathy. The sequenced material came from blood. The J gene is TRBJ2-7, the V gene TRBV3-1; 11 nucleotides match TRBD2. The DNA of the CDR3 is TGTGCCAGCAGCCAAAGTGGACTAGCGGGCTACGAGCAGTACTTC. As protein: CASSQSGLAGYEQYF.